This T cell receptor beta chain comes out of a study of blood T cell repertoires in COVID-19. At the level of the study: Spain, Italy and the United States supplied samples that represented acute and convalescent COVID-19.

Germline V lookup: CDR1 SSHAT, CDR2 FNYEAQ (reference sequence). The trim removed 1 base at V and 4 bases at J, leaving 3 bases unmatched. This CDR3 contains 15 residues. Profiled with immunoSEQ multiplex PCR; TCRdb holds only in-frame clones, not every one. In the table there are a few hundred thousand clones, around 87% of which are singletons. Adults between roughly 18 and 89 years of age took part from 20 to 25 US areas. The receptor was derived from a middle-aged man in a cohort exposed to, infected with or recovered from COVID-19 (not recorded which). The genes are TRBV7-7 and TRBJ2-5; TRBD2 agrees at 10 bases. The sequencing input was PBMCs or T cells enriched from blood (not recorded which). The CDR3 sequence: CASSLGGTSVETQYF. CDR3 nucleotides: TGTGCCAGCAGCTTAGGGGGGACTAGCGTAGAGACCCAGTACTTC.